The sequence of this T cell receptor (beta chain) was determined in a study of blood T cell repertoires in COVID-19 (dated by TCRdb to the early 2020s). Notes on the research overall: Collaborator samples came from the United States, Italy and Spain and covered acute and convalescent phases of COVID-19. The material from the prospective study consisted of cDNA or gDNA derived from T cells, B-cell-depleted T cells, or PBMCs. Deeply sampled blood TCRbeta repertoires from subjects exposed to, actively infected with, or recovered from COVID-19 were included in the dataset. The repertoires were released in a freely available public database intended as a resource for research on the immune response to SARS-CoV-2. The samples were drawn from the first 160 participants of the ongoing ImmuneRACE study and from 1,254 subjects provided by 6 global collaborators. Sample metadata almost always included a de-identified subject ID, COVID-19 status, age in years and sex. Where available, HLA class I and class II types were obtained from metadata supplied by the sample provider rather than from assay-based typing. General conclusions and limits of the study: How much clinical and demographic metadata was included differed by source and by participant, and the metadata was provided uncurated.

The immunoSEQ Assay, a bias-controlled multiplex PCR, was used to amplify TCRbeta CDR3 regions from genomic DNA. The study's processing was this. The number of nucleated cells in each sample was estimated by amplification of reference gene primers within the assay. To quantify the absolute abundance of each unique TCRbeta CDR3 rearrangement, sequence reads were collapsed and filtered. For each sample, productive Simpson clonality was calculated by taking the square root of Simpson's diversity index across productive rearrangements. As stored in TCRdb, this immuneACCESS dataset retains in-frame rearrangements with V and J assigned. A fraction of the clones does not appear; measured against another copy, unresolved V genes explain less than half of the discrepancy, and the remainder lacks a known reason. From that table come the V and J calls and clone size; the DNA was used to work out D and trimming. This sample comprises 350,000 or so clones, 89% of them detected only once. The top ten hold 3% to 4.5% of the sample.

At one collaborating source in Seattle, patients were enrolled during active infection and were followed longitudinally through the course of disease. The collaborating institutions used their own protocols to collect whole blood in K2EDTA tubes. For TCRbeta analysis, collaborators shipped samples as frozen whole blood, isolated PBMCs, or DNA extracted from either of those sample types. The CDR3 contains 14 residues, cysteine and phenylalanine counted. The entry retains the CDR3 DNA only, 42 bases that are in frame from base 1. As encoded in the germline V gene, CDR1 is KGHSH while CDR2 is LQKENI. Compared with germline, V lacks 6 bases and J lacks 7 bases; bases without a gene match: 7. Comments on this clone: Its cognate antigen has yet to be identified. There are no base qualities to consult, and no much larger clone falls within one base.

The V and J genes are TRBV18 and TRBJ1-4; the central 8 bases match TRBD1. The sample comprised peripheral blood. The sequence was collected from a woman aged 60-75 years with COVID-19, enrolled during active disease. For the CDR3, the sequence is CASSNQGAVEKLFF. The nucleotide sequence is given as TGTGCCAGCTCTAATCAGGGGGCAGTTGAAAAACTGTTTTTT.